The 30 T cell receptor beta chains presented below share a single source sample, sequenced in a study of CD8 T cells in ankylosing spondylitis. Study findings and constraints: Typical of ankylosing spondylitis blood, it appeared, was a TCR beta motif of several highly homologous variants.

Their target antigens are unknown. TCRdb passed the 5' RACE reads through MiXCR, listing each CDR3 protein once. The sample yields hundreds of thousands of distinct CDR3 sequences, approximately 12% seen once. The sample was blood, either unsorted or a sorted T cell fraction (not recorded which). The receptor set was obtained from a male donor with ankylosing spondylitis.

This clonotype was detected only a few times. The J gene is TRBJ2-5, the V gene TRBV20-1; 8 nucleotides agree with TRBD1. J gave up 3 bases and V 5 bases, and 8 bases lay outside the gene matches. The CDR3 has 14 residues. Per germline, CDR1 DFQATT and CDR2 SNEGSKA (reference sequence). The CDR3 region is CSAGRGLGKETQYF. The CDR3 DNA sequence: TGCAGTGCTGGCAGGGGGCTTGGCAAAGAGACCCAGTACTTC.

The chain employs TRBV7-2 and TRBJ2-7; 8 bases are a match to TRBD2. The CDR3 runs 16 residues. CDR1 SGHTA and CDR2 FQGNSA come from the germline V gene. V dropped 1 base and J dropped 0; count of bases not matched to a gene: 5. In DNA, the CDR3 is TGTGCCAGCAGCTTAGAACCTAGCGGGTACTCCTACGAGCAGTACTTC. This sequence encodes CASSLEPSGYSYEQYF.

This clonotype was seen more than once but under ten times. The chain joins TRBV20-1 to TRBJ2-2, with no clear D. The CDR3 runs to 15 residues. Germline V lookup: CDR1 DFQATT, CDR2 SNEGSKA (reference sequence). Deletions cut 0 bases from V and 2 bases from J, with 10 bases between. The CDR3 region is CSARDNRANTGELFF. CDR3 nucleotides: TGCAGTGCTAGAGATAATAGAGCAAACACCGGGGAGCTGTTTTTT.

The count of this clonotype is one. The chain recombines TRBV7-9 with TRBJ1-1, with TRBD1 identical over 9 bases. CDR1 is SEHNR, CDR2 FQNEAQ, per germline (reference sequence). This CDR3 is 14 amino acids long. Trimming cost V 6 bases and J 4 bases; bases outside gene matches: 6. CDR3 sequence reads: CASRFGQGSTEAFF. In DNA form, the CDR3 reads TGTGCCAGCAGGTTCGGACAGGGGAGCACTGAAGCTTTCTTT.

J is TRBJ2-1 and V is TRBV7-6; 10 bases line up with TRBD1. Per the germline V gene, CDR1 is SGHVS and CDR2 is FNYEAQ. V lost 1 base and J lost 3; bases outside the gene matches: 6. This CDR3 has 17 amino acids. The CDR3 DNA is TGTGCCAGCAGCTTAGGACCGGGACAGGGGATCTACAATGAGCAGTTCTTC. Amino acids: CASSLGPGQGIYNEQFF.

This clonotype was counted many times. This chain connects TRBV29-1 to TRBJ2-3; D not certain. This CDR3 spans 12 amino acids. In germline, CDR1 is SQVTM, CDR2 ANQGSEA. Deletions cut 7 bases from V and 3 bases from J, with 11 bases between. The CDR3 reads CSGTQWTDTQYF. In nucleotides, the CDR3 is TGCAGCGGGACCCAGTGGACAGATACGCAGTATTTT.

The CDR3 DNA reads as TGCAGTGCTAGGCAGACAACCCGGGGTTCACCCCTCCACTTT. Its translation: CSARQTTRGSPLHF. This chain joins TRBV20-1 and TRBJ1-6; no clear D. Germline CDR1 and CDR2: DFQATT and SNEGSKA (reference sequence). V was pared by 3 bases and J by 9 bases, with 15 bases between. This CDR3 region has 14 residues.

The genes are TRBV6-2 or TRBV6-3 and TRBJ2-5; D remains ambiguous. Germline CDR1 reads MNHEY; CDR2 reads SVGEGT. CDR3 size: 15 residues. V was shortened by 0 bases and J by 0 bases, with 8 bases between the two germline ends. CDR3 bases: TGTGCCAGCAGTTACTCGAGGACGTACCAAGAGACCCAGTACTTC. It is translated as CASSYSRTYQETQYF.

There are many counts of this clonotype. V gene TRBV5-1 combines with J gene TRBJ1-1, with D tentatively TRBD1 (6 bases). In germline, CDR1 is SGHRS, CDR2 YFSETQ. The CDR3 loop spans 14 amino acids. V shed 2 bases and J shed 6 bases, with 14 bases lying between them. CDR3 nucleotide sequence: TGCGCCAGCAGCTTCGCGGGGGCGAGGGCTGAAGCTTTCTTT. Residues: CASSFAGARAEAFF. The entire variable domain, with the rest obtained from reference TRBV5-1 and TRBJ1-1, is as follows: KAGVTQTPRYLIKTRGQQVTLSCSPISGHRSVSWYQQTPGQGLQFLFEYFSETQRNKGNFPGRFSGRQFSNSRSEMNVSTLELGDSALYLCASSFAGARAEAFFGQGTRLTVV.

This clonotype was detected only a few times. The chain recombines TRBV5-1 with TRBJ2-7, with D maybe TRBD1 (6 bases). Trimming took 4 bases from V and 6 from J, leaving 14 bases between them. This CDR3 has 13 residues. The germline V gene encodes CDR1 SGHRS and CDR2 YFSETQ. The CDR3 DNA is TGCGCCAGCAGCCGGGACACTTTGAGCGAGCAGTACTTC. This translates into CASSRDTLSEQYF.

This clonotype was seen more than once but under ten times. The rearrangement uses TRBV4-3 and TRBJ2-1, with D possibly called TRBD1 or TRBD2 (7 bases each). Germline CDR1 is LGHNA and CDR2 is YSLEER. The CDR3 is made up of 16 amino acids. V was pared by 4 bases and J by 5 bases, with 18 bases between. The CDR3 DNA follows: TGCGCCAGCAGCCGGACGAGCGGGACAGAAGACAATGAGCAGTTCTTC. This encodes CASSRTSGTEDNEQFF.

This clonotype has only a few counts. The V call is TRBV20-1, the J call TRBJ2-1; D is ambiguous. The CDR3 contains 11 residues. Trimming shortened V by 3 bases and J by 7 bases, and 7 bases separated the two germline ends. Germline CDR1 reads DFQATT; CDR2 reads SNEGSKA (reference sequence). DNA of the CDR3: TGCAGTGCTAGCCCAAGAAATGAGCAGTTCTTC. It codes for CSASPRNEQFF.

This sequence joins TRBV18 and TRBJ2-5; 7 bases are shared with TRBD1. Germline assignment: CDR1 KGHSH and CDR2 LQKENI. The length of the CDR3 is 14 residues. With 5 bases clipped from V and 5 bases from J, the junction kept 8 bases outside the gene matches. CDR3 coding DNA: TGTGCCAGCTCAGGGACAGCTGTAGGGGAGACCCAGTACTTC. Protein sequence: CASSGTAVGETQYF.

The rearrangement uses TRBV3-1 and TRBJ2-7, with TRBD1 matching over 8 bases. The CDR3 consists of 15 residues. V was pared by 5 bases and J by 2 bases, with 8 bases of the junction left unmatched. Looked up from germline, CDR1 is LGHDT and CDR2 is YNNKEL (reference sequence). The CDR3 DNA sequence: TGTGCCAGCAGCGCATCAGGGGGCGAACCCTACGAGCAGTACTTC. It codes for CASSASGGEPYEQYF.

The chain carries TRBV6-1 and TRBJ2-3; 8 positions match TRBD2. This CDR3 region has 14 residues. Germline loops: CDR1 MNHNS, CDR2 SASEGT. After removal of 5 bases from V and 4 bases from J, the junction contained 5 bases not matched to a gene. The CDR3 protein is CASSRSGVADTQYF. CDR3 nucleotide sequence: TGTGCCAGCAGTCGTAGCGGGGTAGCAGATACGCAGTATTTT.

The chain couples TRBV29-1 to TRBJ2-5; a possible D gene is TRBD2 (5 bases). Trimming removed 7 bases at V and 2 bases at J, with 14 bases between. Germline-derived CDR1 and CDR2 are SQVTM and ANQGSEA. The CDR3 runs 13 residues. The CDR3 region has the DNA TGCAGCGGACGGTCCCCGGGACAAGAGACCCAGTACTTC. This encodes CSGRSPGQETQYF.

This clonotype has at least ten counts. V and J are TRBV5-1 and TRBJ1-1; TRBD1 agrees at 7 bases. CDR1 and CDR2 (germline): SGHRS, YFSETQ. Unmatched junction bases numbered 4, after V lost 5 bases and J lost 3 bases. The CDR3 runs to 13 residues. The CDR3 region is CASSFDRDTEAFF. The CDR3 DNA sequence: TGCGCCAGCAGTTTTGACAGGGACACTGAAGCTTTCTTT. Filled out from reference TRBV5-1 and TRBJ1-1, the complete variable domain reads KAGVTQTPRYLIKTRGQQVTLSCSPISGHRSVSWYQQTPGQGLQFLFEYFSETQRNKGNFPGRFSGRQFSNSRSEMNVSTLELGDSALYLCASSFDRDTEAFFGQGTRLTVV.

V gene TRBV20-1 combines with J gene TRBJ2-7; D call uncertain. The CDR3 is 12 amino acids. Trimming took off 6 bases at V and 2 bases at J, with 11 bases between the two ends. Germline V gene data show CDR1 as DFQATT and CDR2 as SNEGSKA (reference sequence). The CDR3 is CSALLLAYEQYF. CDR3 DNA: TGCAGTGCCCTTCTTTTGGCCTACGAGCAGTACTTC.

This clonotype appeared many times. The gene calls are TRBV10-3 and TRBJ1-6; D uncertain. V was pared by 7 bases and J by 8 bases, with 12 bases between. This CDR3 comprises 13 residues. The germline CDR1 and CDR2 sequences are ENHRY and SYGVKD. For the CDR3, the DNA is TGTGCCATCAAGGGAACAGAACATTCACCCCTCCACTTT. This codes for CAIKGTEHSPLHF.

The V and J genes are TRBV20-1 and TRBJ2-5; TRBD2 is a possible D gene (5 bases). This CDR3 contains 11 residues. In germline, CDR1 is DFQATT, CDR2 SNEGSKA (reference sequence). V lost 8 bases and J lost 4, with 11 bases in between. The chain's CDR3 is CSLEAGETQYF. The CDR3 DNA is TGCAGTTTAGAGGCGGGAGAGACCCAGTACTTC.

This chain connects TRBV2 to TRBJ2-1; 9 nucleotides match TRBD1. This CDR3 region has 16 residues. V was pared by 1 base and J by 8 bases, with 9 bases of the junction left unmatched. CDR1 SNHLY and CDR2 FYNNEI come from the germline V gene. This CDR3 reads CASSEGPGTGTHEQFF. The CDR3 bases are TGTGCCAGCAGTGAAGGGCCTGGGACAGGGACCCATGAGCAGTTCTTC.

The CDR3 coding sequence is TGCAGTGCCCTTCGGGGGGCGGGAGATACGCAGTATTTT. It is translated as CSALRGAGDTQYF. The rearrangement joins TRBV20-1 to TRBJ2-3; D is perhaps TRBD2 (7 bases). V gave up 6 bases and J gave up 5 bases, with 15 bases separating them. The CDR3 runs to 13 residues. The germline gives CDR1 DFQATT, CDR2 SNEGSKA (reference sequence).

This clonotype was observed at least ten times. This chain joins TRBV29-1 and TRBJ2-1, with 15 bases that match TRBD2. Germline V lookup: CDR1 SQVTM, CDR2 ANQGSEA. The CDR3 sequence is 15 residues long. V lost 7 bases to trimming and J lost 8 bases; unmatched junction nucleotides: 9. CDR3 coding DNA: TGCAGCGCCCCTGGGACTAGCGGGGGGACTTATGAGCAGTTCTTC. This sequence encodes CSAPGTSGGTYEQFF.

This clonotype appeared a few times. The V and J genes are TRBV27 and TRBJ2-1, with 7 bases matching TRBD2. The CDR3 is 14 residues long. V trimming: 6 bases; J trimming: 2 bases; junction bases outside the gene matches: 4. Germline CDR1 MNHEY, CDR2 SMNVEV (reference sequence). The CDR3 DNA is TGTGCCAGCAGAAACCTAGCGGCCTACAATGAGCAGTTCTTC. This codes for CASRNLAAYNEQFF.

This clonotype was detected many times. The rearrangement joins TRBV7-6 to TRBJ1-2; 9 bases fit TRBD1. V shed 1 base and J 9 bases; nucleotides not matched to a gene: 15. The CDR3 is 17 residues long. CDR1 is SGHVS and CDR2 is FNYEAQ in the germline V gene. DNA for the CDR3: TGTGCCAGCAGCTTAGAACACAGGGGGCCGTTAAGGAGAAGCTACACCTTC. It encodes CASSLEHRGPLRRSYTF. Full variable domain (rest looked up from reference TRBV7-6 and TRBJ1-2): GAGVSQSPRYKVTKRGQDVALRCDPISGHVSLYWYRQALGQGPEFLTYFNYEAQQDKSGLPNDRFSAERPEGSISTLTIQRTEQRDSAMYRCASSLEHRGPLRRSYTFGSGTRLTVV.

The J gene is TRBJ2-7, the V gene TRBV5-1; 9 bases fit TRBD2. This CDR3 has 16 residues. CDR1 is SGHRS and CDR2 is YFSETQ in the germline V gene. Unmatched junction bases numbered 8, after V lost 0 bases and J lost 4 bases. As DNA, the CDR3 is TGCGCCAGCAGCTTGGCCAGCGGGAGGTTAGGTTACGAGCAGTACTTC. Its protein is CASSLASGRLGYEQYF.

This clonotype was seen at least ten times. The V gene is TRBV6-5, the J gene TRBJ2-5; D possibly corresponds to TRBD1 (5 bases). Per germline, CDR1 MNHEY and CDR2 SVGAGI. The CDR3 has 14 residues. Between the trimmed V and J ends, which lost 3 bases and 4 bases, there was a span of 12 bases. CDR3 region: CASSYGAHSETQYF. The CDR3, as DNA: TGTGCCAGCAGTTATGGGGCCCACTCAGAGACCCAGTACTTC.

This clonotype was counted ten times or more. The chain links TRBV29-1 to TRBJ2-5; D not resolved. The V and J ends lost 3 bases and 5 bases respectively, with 10 bases between them. This CDR3 region has 12 residues. Germline V gives CDR1 SQVTM, CDR2 ANQGSEA. The CDR3 reads CSVDGGRETQYF. CDR3 in DNA: TGCAGCGTTGACGGCGGTAGGGAGACCCAGTACTTC.

In its sample, this clonotype was seen many times. The chain uses TRBV7-2 and TRBJ2-2, with D perhaps matching TRBD1 (6 bases). The CDR3 consists of 14 residues. Trimming took 3 bases from V and 5 from J, leaving 10 bases between them. CDR1 SGHTA and CDR2 FQGNSA come from the germline V gene. This CDR3 reads CASSFGTMTGELFF. CDR3 DNA sequence: TGTGCCAGCAGCTTCGGGACAATGACCGGGGAGCTGTTTTTT.

The V and J genes are TRBV6-2 or TRBV6-3 and TRBJ2-5; D ambiguous. The CDR3 is made up of 14 amino acids. CDR1 MNHEY and CDR2 SVGEGT come from the germline V gene. V was trimmed by 4 bases and J by 2 bases, leaving 11 bases between them. The CDR3 reads CASSFVGLQETQYF. CDR3 DNA sequence: TGTGCCAGCAGTTTCGTTGGGTTACAAGAGACCCAGTACTTC.